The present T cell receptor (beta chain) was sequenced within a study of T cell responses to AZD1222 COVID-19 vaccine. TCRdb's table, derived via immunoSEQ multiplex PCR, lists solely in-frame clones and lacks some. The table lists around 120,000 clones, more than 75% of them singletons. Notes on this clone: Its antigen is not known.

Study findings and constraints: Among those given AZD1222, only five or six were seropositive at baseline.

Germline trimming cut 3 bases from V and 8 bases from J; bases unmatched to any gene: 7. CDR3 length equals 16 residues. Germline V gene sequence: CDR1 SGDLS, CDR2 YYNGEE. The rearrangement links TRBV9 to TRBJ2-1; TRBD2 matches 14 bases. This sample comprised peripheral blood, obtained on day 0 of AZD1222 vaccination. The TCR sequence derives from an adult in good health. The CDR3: CASSASGLAGEDEQFF. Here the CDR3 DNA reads TGTGCCAGCAGCGCTTCGGGACTAGCGGGAGAGGATGAGCAGTTCTTC.